Sequencing of this T cell receptor beta chain was carried out in a study of blood T cell repertoires in COVID-19 (TCRdb year 2020). In the study overall: The collaborator samples originated in the United States, Italy and Spain and spanned the acute and convalescent phases of COVID-19. The sample metadata nearly always contained a de-identified subject ID, COVID-19 status, age in years and sex. HLA class I and class II types, where available, came from metadata supplied by the sample provider rather than from assay-based typing. A freely available public database, intended as a resource for researchers studying the immune response to SARS-CoV-2, is where the repertoires were released. Samples were obtained from the ongoing ImmuneRACE study (first 160 participants) and from 1,254 subjects provided by 6 global collaborators. The material from the prospective study consisted of cDNA or gDNA derived from T cells, B-cell-depleted T cells, or PBMCs. The dataset comprised deeply sampled blood TCRbeta repertoires from subjects exposed to, actively infected with, or recovered from COVID-19.

Details on this clone: Its antigen remains unidentified. No base-level quality is on record; no much larger clone is a single base apart.

There are 13 amino acids in the CDR3, from cysteine to phenylalanine inclusive. Of the read, only the CDR3 DNA is kept; its 39 bases are in frame from base 1. CDR1 SNHLY and CDR2 FYNNEI are derived from the germline V gene. V is clipped by 6 bases and J by 5 bases, and the sequence between their germline boundaries is 11 bases long. Paper-wide results and their limitations: How much clinical and demographic metadata was included differed by source and by participant, and the metadata was provided uncurated.

One collaborating source in Seattle enrolled patients during active infection and followed them longitudinally through the course of disease. Whole blood was collected in K2EDTA tubes by collaborating institutions according to the institutions' own protocols. For TCRbeta analysis, collaborators shipped samples as frozen whole blood, isolated PBMCs, or DNA extracted from either of those sample types. The immunoSEQ Assay, a bias-controlled multiplex PCR, was used to amplify TCRbeta CDR3 regions from genomic DNA. Under the source paper's analysis protocol: Within the assay, amplification of reference gene primers was used to estimate how many nucleated cells each sample contained. Sequence reads were collapsed and filtered to measure the absolute abundance of every unique TCRbeta CDR3 rearrangement. For each sample, productive Simpson clonality was calculated as the square root of Simpson's diversity index across productive rearrangements. This immuneACCESS table, as held by TCRdb, lists in-frame sequences with V and J called but not all clones. Of the missing ones, under half trace to an unresolved V gene in checked studies; the others have no known cause. V and J calls and clone size follow that table, whereas D and trimming were derived from the DNA. This sample is represented by about half a million clones; 89% of them were singletons. The ten top clones hold 0.8% to 0.9% of the sample.

Sequencing was carried out using peripheral blood. The clonotype was recovered from a man aged 18 to 30 with COVID-19, enrolled during active disease. Rearrangement joined TRBV2 to TRBJ1-5; 5 matching bases give a weak D call of TRBD1. Here is the DNA: TGTGCCAGCAGGGCCCCGGGGGATCAGCCCCAGCATTTT. The translation is CASRAPGDQPQHF.